One sample yielded the 15 T cell receptor beta chains listed below, sequenced in a study of cytomegalovirus exposure and HLA in healthy donors. 13 Jbeta primers and 60 Vbeta primers were used for the PCR. Profiling relied on immunoSEQ multiplex PCR, and the TCRdb table lists in-frame clones only, not all of them. The table has about 210,000 clones, around 76% seen once. Sample: PBMCs. These receptors were collected from a man aged 40-50 years in good health and CMV-seropositive.

V usage is TRBV27 and J usage is TRBJ2-1; 7 positions agree with TRBD2. Germline V CDR1 and CDR2: MNHEY, SMNVEV (reference sequence). There are 15 residues in the CDR3. Trimming removed 3 bases from V and 2 bases from J; junction bases left unmatched: 4. The CDR3, as DNA: TGTGCCAGCAGTTTTGAGGGAGGGCCCTACAATGAGCAGTTCTTC. Translation: CASSFEGGPYNEQFF.

The chain links TRBV11-3 to TRBJ2-1; D is possibly TRBD2 (6 bases). The CDR3 extends over 13 amino acids. Germline V gene data show CDR1 as SGHNT and CDR2 as YENEEA. V lost 6 bases and J lost 3, with 9 bases in between. The CDR3 DNA is TGTGCCAGCAGAACCGGGAGCTACAATGAGCAGTTCTTC. It yields the protein CASRTGSYNEQFF.

This clone was seen repeatedly, ten times or more. V gene TRBV4-1 combines with J gene TRBJ2-7, with 9 positions matching TRBD1. Germline CDR1 and CDR2: MGHRA and YSYEKL. J lost 6 bases, V lost 4 bases, and 13 bases had no gene match. The CDR3 sequence is 16 residues long. The CDR3 DNA is TGCGCCAGCAGCCGAAACCCGACAGGGGGATTCCGCGAGCAGTACGTC. As protein: CASSRNPTGGFREQYV.

This rearrangement joins TRBV4-1 to TRBJ2-2, with 8 bases fitting TRBD2. CDR1 is MGHRA, CDR2 YSYEKL, per germline. The CDR3 consists of 16 residues. The V gene end was trimmed by 7 bases and the J gene end by 0 bases; junction bases not matched to a gene: 7. CDR3 amino acids: CASNPRGGSNTGELFF. DNA for the CDR3: TGCGCCAGCAACCCCCGGGGGGGCTCGAACACCGGGGAGCTGTTTTTT.

The chain is built from TRBV6-1 and TRBJ2-7; D perhaps matches TRBD1 (5 bases). The V gene's germline CDR1 is MNHNS and CDR2 SASEGT. V lost 6 bases and J 7 bases, leaving 16 bases between the germline ends. CDR3 size: 13 residues. The CDR3 loop is CASSVGASREQYF. DNA of the CDR3: TGTGCCAGCAGCGTTGGGGCCAGCCGGGAGCAGTACTTC.

A note on this clone: The junction and the germline gene differ at one end; a read error may be behind it. CDR3 coding DNA: TGTGCTAGCAGCCCCGGACAGGGGACCTACGAGCAGTACTTC. Its translation is CASSPGQGTYEQYF. V usage is TRBV7-7 and J usage is TRBJ2-7, with 9 bases lining up with TRBD1. This CDR3 region has 14 residues. Germline CDR1 is SSHAT and CDR2 is FNYEAQ (reference sequence).

V gene TRBV2 combines with J gene TRBJ2-2, with D possibly TRBD1 on 6 matching bases. The CDR3 consists of 15 residues. Germline CDR1 reads SNHLY; CDR2 reads FYNNEI. The V end was cut by 5 bases, the J end by 2 bases, with 12 bases between. CDR3 loop: CASSSTGLNTGELFF. DNA for the CDR3: TGTGCCAGCAGTAGTACAGGGCTCAACACCGGGGAGCTGTTTTTT. The complete variable domain, with remaining parts taken from reference TRBV2 and TRBJ2-2, reads EPEVTQTPSHQVTQMGQEVILRCVPISNHLYFYWYRQILGQKVEFLVSFYNNEISEKSEIFDDQFSVERPDGSNFTLKIRSTKLEDSAMYFCASSSTGLNTGELFFGEGSRLTVL.

The rearrangement joins TRBV27 to TRBJ1-5; 9 bases fit TRBD1. There are 17 residues in the CDR3. CDR1 and CDR2 (germline): MNHEY, SMNVEV (reference sequence). The V gene end was trimmed by 5 bases and the J gene end by 0 bases; junction bases not matched to a gene: 8. The CDR3 is CASSKNRGPDSNQPQHF. DNA of the CDR3: TGTGCCAGCAGTAAAAACAGGGGGCCGGATAGCAATCAGCCCCAGCATTTT.

The CDR3 here is CASSLAGQVNQPQHF. CDR3 sequence (DNA): TGTGCCAGCAGCTTGGCCGGACAGGTCAATCAGCCCCAGCATTTT. The chain links TRBV5-6 to TRBJ1-5; 7 nucleotides align to TRBD1. This CDR3 has 15 residues. With 0 bases clipped from V and 3 bases from J, the junction kept 3 bases outside the gene matches. Looked up from germline, CDR1 is SGHDT and CDR2 is YYEEEE.

The rearrangement joins TRBV5-1 to TRBJ2-1; D possibly corresponds to TRBD2 (6 bases). The V gene lost 6 bases and the J gene lost 0 bases, with 16 bases spanning the gap. Germline loops: CDR1 SGHRS, CDR2 YFSETQ. CDR3 length: 16 amino acids. Written as DNA, the CDR3 is TGCGCCAGCAACCCAAGCGGGCCGAGCTCCTACAATGAGCAGTTCTTC. Protein: CASNPSGPSSYNEQFF.

J is TRBJ1-2 and V is TRBV19; TRBD1 might be the D (5 bases). The CDR3 covers 13 residues. Germline loops: CDR1 LNHDA, CDR2 SQIVND (reference sequence). Trimming removed 3 bases from V and 9 bases from J, with 14 bases in between. CDR3 sequence: CASSMVGGSRYTF. CDR3 nucleotide sequence: TGTGCCAGTAGTATGGTTGGGGGGAGCCGCTACACCTTC.

This rearrangement joins TRBV7-2 to TRBJ2-5; maybe TRBD1 (6 bases). The germline V and J ends were trimmed by 5 bases and 9 bases, with 19 bases remaining between them. This CDR3 has 14 amino acids. Germline loops: CDR1 SGHTA, CDR2 FQGNSA. The CDR3 nucleotides read TGTGCCAGCAGCAATGGACAGACCCGTGGGGCCCAGTACTTC. It translates to CASSNGQTRGAQYF.

This clone was observed a few times. V usage is TRBV6-1 and J usage is TRBJ1-5, with D unresolved. The CDR3 totals 13 residues. With 4 bases removed from V and 9 bases from J, the gap between germline ends came to 13 bases. Germline V gives CDR1 MNHNS, CDR2 SASEGT. In DNA form, the CDR3 reads TGTGCCAGCAGTGCTGACACCTACCGGCCCCAGCATTTT. Protein sequence: CASSADTYRPQHF.

The rearrangement links TRBV11-1 to TRBJ2-3, with D uncertain. The CDR3 is made up of 15 amino acids. Trimming stripped 1 base from V and 6 bases from J, with 14 bases between. Germline lookup yields CDR1 SGHAT and CDR2 FQDESV (reference sequence). The DNA of the CDR3 is TGTGCCAGCAGCTTAGATTCGGTGGGCATGGATACGCAGTATTTT. Translated: CASSLDSVGMDTQYF.

The genes are TRBV2 and TRBJ1-1; D is ambiguous. The V end lost 4 bases, the J end lost 7 bases, and 10 bases lay between the germline ends. This CDR3 has 12 residues. The germline V gene encodes CDR1 SNHLY and CDR2 FYNNEI. The CDR3 here is CASSVLVNEAFF. CDR3 sequence (DNA): TGTGCCAGCAGTGTCCTCGTAAATGAAGCTTTCTTT.